The clone carrying this TCR beta chain is medium-sized within its sample. These data are taken from a study of identical twins. The germline V and J ends were trimmed by 3 bases and 11 bases, with 13 bases remaining between them. This CDR3 has 13 residues. TCRdb reprocessed the 5' RACE reads via MiXCR and lists one record per CDR3 protein. The data show fewer than 500,000 distinct CDR3 sequences, with 20% to 25% seen just once and 2.5% to 3.5% held by the top ten. Another study also made use of these data, one on T cells expressing NK-cell markers. Per that study: Repertoires of TCR beta were obtained from T cells sorted as CD3+CD56+NKG2C+, CD3+CD56+NKG2C- and CD3+CD56-NKG2C+.

The chain couples TRBV12-3 or TRBV12-4 to TRBJ2-2; tentatively, D is TRBD2 (6 bases). Sequencing was carried out using CD4+ T cells sorted from blood. The receptor's source is a woman aged 18-29 years in good health. The CDR3 DNA reads as TGTGCCAGCAGTTTGTTGGAGGGCCTCGAGCTGTTTTTT. This encodes CASSLLEGLELFF.